These 16 T cell receptor beta chains were all obtained from the same sample, sequenced in a study of shared clonotypes between healthy human individuals. Terminally differentiated effector memory CD45RA+ cells were excluded by CCR7 positive selection of CD45RO-negative cells. Produced via immunoSEQ multiplex PCR; TCRdb's table is partial and in-frame only. The sample consists of a few million clones, 90% to 95% of them appearing once. Sequenced sample: naive CD8+ T cells from PBMCs. These TCRs come from a man aged 18 to 29 in good health. Some clones in this sample may be carry-over from other donors' samples.

This sequence joins TRBV27 and TRBJ2-2; the match to TRBD1 covers 8 bases. The V gene end was trimmed by 3 bases and the J gene end by 1 base; junction bases not matched to a gene: 7. The CDR3 sequence is 17 residues long. Germline V CDR1 and CDR2: MNHEY, SMNVEV (reference sequence). As DNA, the CDR3 is TGTGCCAGCAGTTTTACGGCCGGGACAGGGAACACCGGGGAGCTGTTTTTT. As protein: CASSFTAGTGNTGELFF.

The chain employs TRBV15 and TRBJ2-7, with 10 bases lining up with TRBD2. J gave up 9 bases and V 5 bases, and 13 bases lay outside the gene matches. CDR3 length equals 15 residues. The germline V gene encodes CDR1 LNHNV and CDR2 YYDKDF (reference sequence). CDR3 sequence (DNA): TGTGCCACCAGCCCCCTTGGACTAGCGGATACGGGGCAGTACTTC. Translating it yields CATSPLGLADTGQYF.

Turning to this clone: The sample carries other DNA sequences with the same CDR3. The chain is built from TRBV25-1 and TRBJ2-7; D gene ambiguous. The V and J ends lost 3 bases and 3 bases respectively, with 3 bases between them. Germline loops: CDR1 MGHDK, CDR2 SYGVNS. The CDR3 spans 11 residues. CDR3 nucleotides: TGTGCCAGCAGTGAGTTCTACGAGCAGTACTTC. Translation gives CASSEFYEQYF.

V gene TRBV9 combines with J gene TRBJ1-2; D is perhaps TRBD1 (5 bases). This CDR3 is built from 14 residues. Trimming took off 4 bases at V and 3 bases at J, with 13 bases between the two ends. CDR1 and CDR2 (germline): SGDLS, YYNGEE. This CDR3 reads CASSPSWGDYGYTF. The CDR3, as DNA: TGTGCCAGCAGCCCCAGCTGGGGGGACTATGGCTACACCTTC.

This chain joins TRBV5-6 and TRBJ2-1; 9 bases are shared with TRBD2. In germline, CDR1 is SGHDT, CDR2 YYEEEE. CDR3 length: 19 amino acids. V lost 4 bases to trimming and J lost 2 bases; unmatched junction nucleotides: 16. The CDR3 DNA follows: TGTGCCAGCAGCGCCAGTGGAGCTAGCGGGACGTACCCCTACAATGAGCAGTTCTTC. This encodes CASSASGASGTYPYNEQFF.

On this clone itself: This specimen includes other DNA sequences encoding the same CDR3. The chain uses TRBV7-3 and TRBJ2-7; D tentatively fits TRBD1 or TRBD2 (5 bases each). This CDR3 region has 13 residues. Germline V lookup: CDR1 SGHTA, CDR2 FQGTGA. Between the trimmed V and J ends, which lost 5 bases and 3 bases, there was a span of 11 bases. CDR3 sequence: CASSPGTGYEQYF. The CDR3 region has the DNA TGTGCCAGCAGCCCGGGGACCGGCTACGAGCAGTACTTC.

The chain has TRBV5-4 and TRBJ1-4; D is possibly TRBD1 (5 bases). Germline CDR1 reads SGHNT; CDR2 reads YYREEE (reference sequence). CDR3 length equals 16 residues. Between the trimmed V and J ends, which lost 4 bases and 4 bases, there was a span of 17 bases. The CDR3 loop reads CASSLEGLSGNEKLFF. CDR3 nucleotide sequence: TGTGCCAGCAGCCTGGAGGGACTGTCGGGTAATGAAAAACTGTTTTTT.

The gene calls are TRBV15 and TRBJ2-5, with TRBD1 matching over 7 bases. Germline V gene data show CDR1 as LNHNV and CDR2 as YYDKDF (reference sequence). The CDR3 spans 15 residues. V lost 6 bases and J lost 4; bases outside the gene matches: 11. CDR3 bases: TGTGCCACCAGACCACGGGACAGCCAGGGAGAGACCCAGTACTTC. Its translation: CATRPRDSQGETQYF.

The J gene is TRBJ1-5, the V gene TRBV4-1; perhaps TRBD1 as D (5 bases). Between the trimmed V and J ends, which lost 3 bases and 2 bases, there was a span of 11 bases. Germline V CDR1 and CDR2: MGHRA, YSYEKL. This CDR3 has 15 residues. The CDR3 protein is CASSHGGVGNQPQHF. Here the CDR3 DNA reads TGCGCCAGCAGCCATGGGGGTGTTGGCAATCAGCCCCAGCATTTT.

The chain carries TRBV2 and TRBJ2-1; perhaps TRBD2 as D (5 bases). The germline gives CDR1 SNHLY, CDR2 FYNNEI. This CDR3 region has 16 residues. V was cut by 6 bases and J by 2 bases, with 17 bases left in between. CDR3 amino acids: CASSQLERIPYNEQFF. For the CDR3, the DNA is TGTGCCAGCAGCCAATTGGAGCGGATTCCCTACAATGAGCAGTTCTTC.

V usage is TRBV6-5 and J usage is TRBJ1-2, with D possibly TRBD1 on 5 matching bases. CDR1 is MNHEY, CDR2 SVGAGI, per germline. V lost 4 bases, J lost 4 bases, and 19 bases lay in between. This CDR3 region has 16 residues. CDR3 bases: TGTGCCAGCAGTTGGACACAGAAAGCAGGGACCTATGGCTACACCTTC. This translates into CASSWTQKAGTYGYTF.

This chain joins TRBV29-1 and TRBJ1-2; D gene unclear. The CDR3 has 12 amino acids. Germline V gene data show CDR1 as SQVTM and CDR2 as ANQGSEA. V dropped 5 bases and J dropped 4 bases, with 11 bases sitting between them. In nucleotides, the CDR3 is TGCAGCGTTAAGGCCGACGCCTATGGCTACACCTTC. This sequence encodes CSVKADAYGYTF.

In its sample, this clone was seen once. The rearrangement joins TRBV27 to TRBJ2-1; no clear D. Germline loops: CDR1 MNHEY, CDR2 SMNVEV (reference sequence). V was shortened by 0 bases and J by 0 bases, with 12 bases between the two germline ends. The CDR3 sequence is 17 residues long. In nucleotides, the CDR3 is TGTGCCAGCAGTTTATCAACCTCGACCCGCTCCTACAATGAGCAGTTCTTC. This translates into CASSLSTSTRSYNEQFF.

The chain employs TRBV11-2 and TRBJ2-7; maybe TRBD1 (6 bases). CDR1 SGHAT and CDR2 FQNNGV come from the germline V gene. Trimming took 0 bases from V and 2 from J, leaving 17 bases between them. This CDR3 region has 17 residues. The CDR3 region is CASSLDVPQGGAYEQYF. The CDR3 nucleotides are TGTGCCAGCAGCTTAGATGTTCCACAGGGTGGGGCCTACGAGCAGTACTTC.

The chain uses TRBV5-1 and TRBJ1-1, with a tentative D call TRBD1 (5 bases). V lost 2 bases to trimming and J lost 5 bases, with 22 bases between them. CDR1 and CDR2 from the germline V gene are SGHRS and YFSETQ. CDR3 length: 17 residues. DNA of the CDR3: TGCGCCAGCAGCTTCCACAAAGGAGGGCAGGGTAGAACTGAAGCTTTCTTT. This codes for CASSFHKGGQGRTEAFF.

V and J are TRBV4-3 and TRBJ1-2, with D uncertain. The CDR3 has 15 residues. Germline V lookup: CDR1 LGHNA, CDR2 YSLEER. The V and J ends lost 0 bases and 0 bases respectively, with 8 bases between them. For the CDR3, the DNA is TGCGCCAGCAGCCAAGAGCCAGGAGCTAACTATGGCTACACCTTC. Its protein is CASSQEPGANYGYTF.